This T cell receptor (beta chain) was recovered during a study of T cell changes during pregnancy in multiple sclerosis. Clones were read by immunoSEQ multiplex PCR, and TCRdb kept only the in-frame ones, dropping some. The table lists roughly 87,000 clones, 85% to 95% of them singletons, with roughly 1.4% in the top ten. Germline loops: CDR1 MNHEY, CDR2 SVGAGI. V lost 6 bases, J lost 4 bases, and 3 bases stayed unmatched. The CDR3 runs 13 residues. This TCR was sampled from a female donor in good health, enrolled as a control in a pregnancy study. The chain carries TRBV6-5 and TRBJ1-5; 7 bases match TRBD1. Sample: peripheral blood, taken in the third trimester of pregnancy. The chain's CDR3 is CASSGTENQPQHF. The DNA for the CDR3 is TGTGCCAGCAGCGGGACAGAGAATCAGCCCCAGCATTTT.